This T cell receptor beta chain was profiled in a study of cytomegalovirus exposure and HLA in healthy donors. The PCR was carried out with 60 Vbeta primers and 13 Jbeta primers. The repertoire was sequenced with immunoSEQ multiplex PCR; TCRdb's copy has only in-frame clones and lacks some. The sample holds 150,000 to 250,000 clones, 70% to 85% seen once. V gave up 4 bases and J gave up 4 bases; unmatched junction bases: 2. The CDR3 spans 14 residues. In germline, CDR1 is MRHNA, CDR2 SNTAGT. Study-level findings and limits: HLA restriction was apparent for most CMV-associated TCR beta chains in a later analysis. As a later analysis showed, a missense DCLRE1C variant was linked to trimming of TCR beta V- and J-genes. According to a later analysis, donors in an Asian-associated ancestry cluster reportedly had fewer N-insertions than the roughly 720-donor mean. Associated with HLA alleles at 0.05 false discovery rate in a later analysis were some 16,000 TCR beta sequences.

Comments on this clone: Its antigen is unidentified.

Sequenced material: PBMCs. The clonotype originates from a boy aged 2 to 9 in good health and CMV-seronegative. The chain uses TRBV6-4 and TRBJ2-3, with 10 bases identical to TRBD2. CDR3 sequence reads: CASSVAGGADTQYF. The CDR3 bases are TGTGCCAGCAGTGTAGCGGGGGGCGCAGATACGCAGTATTTT.